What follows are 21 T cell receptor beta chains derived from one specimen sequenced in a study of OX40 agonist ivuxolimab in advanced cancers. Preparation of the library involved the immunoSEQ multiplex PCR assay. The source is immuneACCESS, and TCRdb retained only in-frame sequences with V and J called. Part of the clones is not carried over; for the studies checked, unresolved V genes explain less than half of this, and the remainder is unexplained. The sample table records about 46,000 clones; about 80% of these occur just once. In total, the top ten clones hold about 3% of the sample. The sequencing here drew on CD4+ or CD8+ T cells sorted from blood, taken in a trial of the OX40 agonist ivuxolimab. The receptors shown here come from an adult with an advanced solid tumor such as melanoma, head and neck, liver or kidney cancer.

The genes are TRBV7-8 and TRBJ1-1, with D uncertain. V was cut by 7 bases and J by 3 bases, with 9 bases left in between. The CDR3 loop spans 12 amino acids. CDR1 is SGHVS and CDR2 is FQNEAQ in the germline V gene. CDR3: CASTRTDTEAFF. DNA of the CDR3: TGTGCCAGCACCCGGACGGACACTGAAGCTTTCTTT.

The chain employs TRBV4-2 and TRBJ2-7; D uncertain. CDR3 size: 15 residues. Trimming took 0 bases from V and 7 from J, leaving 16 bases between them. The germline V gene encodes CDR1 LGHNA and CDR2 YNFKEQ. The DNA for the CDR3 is TGTGCCAGCAGCCAAGATCTCAGAAGTCCAAGAGAGCAGTACTTC. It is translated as CASSQDLRSPREQYF.

The CDR3 loop reads CASSPPGIPASTGELFF. The CDR3 nucleotides read TGCGCCAGCAGTCCCCCGGGGATTCCAGCGAGCACCGGGGAGCTGTTTTTT. The chain couples TRBV23-1 to TRBJ2-2; D is possibly TRBD2 (5 bases). TRBV23-1 is flagged as an ORF with uncertain function. The CDR3 totals 17 residues. Trimming left V 4 bases short and J 4 bases short, with 19 bases between.

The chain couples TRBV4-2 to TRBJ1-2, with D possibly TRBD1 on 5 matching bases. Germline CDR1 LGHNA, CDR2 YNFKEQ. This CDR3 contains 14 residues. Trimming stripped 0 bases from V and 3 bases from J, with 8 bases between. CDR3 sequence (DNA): TGTGCCAGCAGCCAAGAGGGACGAGACTATGGCTACACCTTC. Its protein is CASSQEGRDYGYTF.

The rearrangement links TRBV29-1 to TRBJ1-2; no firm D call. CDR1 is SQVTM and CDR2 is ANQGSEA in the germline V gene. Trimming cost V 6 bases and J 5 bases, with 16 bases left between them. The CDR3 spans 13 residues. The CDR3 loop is CSVVDGSRYGYTF. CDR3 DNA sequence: TGCAGCGTGGTCGACGGGTCTCGGTATGGCTACACCTTC.

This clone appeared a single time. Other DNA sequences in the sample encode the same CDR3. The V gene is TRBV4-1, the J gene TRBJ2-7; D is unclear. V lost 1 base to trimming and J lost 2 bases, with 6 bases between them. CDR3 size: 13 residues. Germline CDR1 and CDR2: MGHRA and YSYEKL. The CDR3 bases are TGCGCCAGCAGCCAAGCAGGAACCTACGAGCAGTACTTC. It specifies CASSQAGTYEQYF.

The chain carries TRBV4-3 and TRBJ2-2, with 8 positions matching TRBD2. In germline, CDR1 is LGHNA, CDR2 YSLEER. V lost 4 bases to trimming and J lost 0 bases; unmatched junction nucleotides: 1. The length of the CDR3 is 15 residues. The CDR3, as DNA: TGCGCCAGCAGCCGTAGCGGGGCGAACACCGGGGAGCTGTTTTTT. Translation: CASSRSGANTGELFF.

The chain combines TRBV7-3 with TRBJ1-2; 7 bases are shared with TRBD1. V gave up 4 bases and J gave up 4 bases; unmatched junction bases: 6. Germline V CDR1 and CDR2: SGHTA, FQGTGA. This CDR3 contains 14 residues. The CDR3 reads CASSSDRAGYGYTF. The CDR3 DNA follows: TGTGCCAGCAGCTCCGACAGGGCAGGCTATGGCTACACCTTC.

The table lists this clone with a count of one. The CDR3 loop reads CASSLLAGAVGELFF. As DNA, the CDR3 is TGTGCCAGCAGCTTACTAGCGGGGGCGGTCGGGGAGCTGTTTTTT. The V and J genes are TRBV7-7 and TRBJ2-2, with 10 positions matching TRBD2. With 2 bases clipped from V and 7 bases from J, the junction kept 4 bases outside the gene matches. The germline V gene encodes CDR1 SSHAT and CDR2 FNYEAQ (reference sequence). This CDR3 contains 15 residues.

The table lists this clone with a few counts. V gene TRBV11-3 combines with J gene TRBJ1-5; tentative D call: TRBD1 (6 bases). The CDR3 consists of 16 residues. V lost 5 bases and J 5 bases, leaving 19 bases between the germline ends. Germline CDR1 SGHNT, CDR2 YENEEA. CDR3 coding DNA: TGTGCCAGCAGCCCGGTAGACAGGAGGAAAGATCAGCCCCAGCATTTT. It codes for CASSPVDRRKDQPQHF.

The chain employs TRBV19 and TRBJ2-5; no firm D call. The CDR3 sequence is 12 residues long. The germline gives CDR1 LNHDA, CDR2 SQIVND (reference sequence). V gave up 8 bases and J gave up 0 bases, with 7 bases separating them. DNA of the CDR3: TGTGCCAGTGCTGCTAACCAAGAGACCCAGTACTTC. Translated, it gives CASAANQETQYF.

The CDR3 sequence is CASSLGAAGSSEAFF. CDR3 DNA sequence: TGTGCCAGCAGCTTGGGGGCCGCGGGGTCCTCTGAAGCTTTCTTT. The chain recombines TRBV5-6 with TRBJ1-1; D not certain. The CDR3 length is 15 residues. V shed 0 bases and J shed 6 bases, with 15 bases lying between them. Germline loops: CDR1 SGHDT, CDR2 YYEEEE.

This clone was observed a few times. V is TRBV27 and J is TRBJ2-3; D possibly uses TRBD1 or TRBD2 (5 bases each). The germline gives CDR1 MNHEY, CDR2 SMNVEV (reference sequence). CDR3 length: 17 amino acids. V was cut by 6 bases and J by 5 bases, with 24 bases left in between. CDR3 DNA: TGTGCCAGCAGCTCCTTCCTCGGACTGGGGCTCATAGATACGCAGTATTTT. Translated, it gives CASSSFLGLGLIDTQYF.

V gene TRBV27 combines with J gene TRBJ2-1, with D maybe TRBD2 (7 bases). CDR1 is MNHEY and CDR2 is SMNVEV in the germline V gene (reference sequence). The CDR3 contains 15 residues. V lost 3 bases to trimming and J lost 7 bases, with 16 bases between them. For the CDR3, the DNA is TGTGCCAGCAGTTTCCCCGGGGGGCTGGATAATGAGCAGTTCTTC. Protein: CASSFPGGLDNEQFF.

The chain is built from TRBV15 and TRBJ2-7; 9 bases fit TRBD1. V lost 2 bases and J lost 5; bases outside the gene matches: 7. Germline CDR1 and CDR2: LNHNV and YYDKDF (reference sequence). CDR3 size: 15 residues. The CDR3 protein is CATSRFGQGLNEQYF. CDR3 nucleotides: TGTGCCACCAGCAGATTTGGACAGGGGCTCAACGAGCAGTACTTC.

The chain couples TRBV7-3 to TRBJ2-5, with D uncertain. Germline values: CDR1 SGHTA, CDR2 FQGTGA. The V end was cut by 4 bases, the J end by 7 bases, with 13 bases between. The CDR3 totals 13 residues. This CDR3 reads CASSSREGGTQYF. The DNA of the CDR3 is TGTGCCAGCAGCTCAAGAGAAGGTGGGACCCAGTACTTC. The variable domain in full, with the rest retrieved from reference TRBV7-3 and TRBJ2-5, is GAGVSQTPSNKVTEKGKYVELRCDPISGHTALYWYRQSLGQGPEFLIYFQGTGAADDSGLPNDRFFAVRPEGSVSTLKIQRTERGDSAVYLCASSSREGGTQYFGPGTRLLVL.

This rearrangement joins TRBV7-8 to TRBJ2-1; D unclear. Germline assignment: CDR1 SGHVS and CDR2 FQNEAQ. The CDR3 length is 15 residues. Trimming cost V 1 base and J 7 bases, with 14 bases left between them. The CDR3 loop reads CASSLEAAVRNEQFF. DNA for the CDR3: TGTGCCAGCAGCTTAGAAGCTGCCGTGAGGAATGAGCAGTTCTTC.

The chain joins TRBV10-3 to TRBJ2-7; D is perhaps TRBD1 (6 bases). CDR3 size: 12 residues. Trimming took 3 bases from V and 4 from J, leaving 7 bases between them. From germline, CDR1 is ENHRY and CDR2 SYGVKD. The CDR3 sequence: CAISEGQYEQYF. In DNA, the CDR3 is TGTGCCATCAGTGAAGGACAGTACGAGCAGTACTTC.

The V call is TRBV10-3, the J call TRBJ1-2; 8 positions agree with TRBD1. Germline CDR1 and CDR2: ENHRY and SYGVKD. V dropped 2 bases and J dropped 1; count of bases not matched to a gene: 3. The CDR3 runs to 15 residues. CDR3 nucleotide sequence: TGTGCCATCAGTGAGGGACAGGGAAATAACTATGGCTACACCTTC. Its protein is CAISEGQGNNYGYTF.

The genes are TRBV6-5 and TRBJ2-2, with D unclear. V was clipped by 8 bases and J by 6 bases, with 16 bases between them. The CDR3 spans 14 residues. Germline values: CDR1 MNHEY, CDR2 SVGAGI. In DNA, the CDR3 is TGTGCCAGCTATGGTCAGGTCTGGGCCGGGGAGCTGTTTTTT. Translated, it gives CASYGQVWAGELFF.

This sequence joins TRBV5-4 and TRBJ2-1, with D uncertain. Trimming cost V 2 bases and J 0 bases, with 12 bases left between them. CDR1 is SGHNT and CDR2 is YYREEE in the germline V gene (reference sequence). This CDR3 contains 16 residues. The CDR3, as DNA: TGTGCCAGCAGCTTTGTTAGCTTGTCCTCCTACAATGAGCAGTTCTTC. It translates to CASSFVSLSSYNEQFF. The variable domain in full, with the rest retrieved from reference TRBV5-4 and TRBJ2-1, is ETGVTQSPTHLIKTRGQQVTLRCSSQSGHNTVSWYQQALGQGPQFIFQYYREEENGRGNFPPRFSGLQFPNYSSELNVNALELDDSALYLCASSFVSLSSYNEQFFGPGTRLTVL.